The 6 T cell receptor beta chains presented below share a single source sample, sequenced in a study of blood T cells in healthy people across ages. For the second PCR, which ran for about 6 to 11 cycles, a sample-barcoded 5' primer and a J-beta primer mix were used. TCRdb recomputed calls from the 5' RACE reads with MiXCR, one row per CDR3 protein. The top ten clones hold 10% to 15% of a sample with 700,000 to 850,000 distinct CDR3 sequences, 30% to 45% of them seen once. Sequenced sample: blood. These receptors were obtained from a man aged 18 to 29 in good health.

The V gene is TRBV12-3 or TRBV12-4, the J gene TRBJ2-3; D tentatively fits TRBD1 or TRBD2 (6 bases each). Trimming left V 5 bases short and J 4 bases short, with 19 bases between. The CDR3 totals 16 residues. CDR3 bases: TGTGCCAGCAGTCCTTTGGAGGGGGTGGTCTCAGATACGCAGTATTTT. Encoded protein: CASSPLEGVVSDTQYF.

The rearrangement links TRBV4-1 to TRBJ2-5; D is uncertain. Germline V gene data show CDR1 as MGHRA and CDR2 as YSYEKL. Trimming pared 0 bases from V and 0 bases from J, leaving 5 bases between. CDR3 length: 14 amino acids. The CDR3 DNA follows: TGCGCCAGCAGCCAAGATCCCTACCAAGAGACCCAGTACTTC. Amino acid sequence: CASSQDPYQETQYF.

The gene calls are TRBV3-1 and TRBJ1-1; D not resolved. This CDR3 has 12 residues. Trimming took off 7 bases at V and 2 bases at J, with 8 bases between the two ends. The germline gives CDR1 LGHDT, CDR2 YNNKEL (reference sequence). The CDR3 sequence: CASKSGNTEAFF. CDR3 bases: TGTGCCAGCAAAAGCGGAAACACTGAAGCTTTCTTT. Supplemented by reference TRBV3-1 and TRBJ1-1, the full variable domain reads DTAVSQTPKYLVTQMGNDKSIKCEQNLGHDTMYWYKQDSKKFLKIMFSYNNKELIINETVPNRFSPKSPDKAHLNLHINSLELGDSAVYFCASKSGNTEAFFGQGTRLTVV.

In DNA, the CDR3 is TGTGCCACCAGCAGACCGGGAGGATTTGGCGAGCAGTACTTC. Its translation is CATSRPGGFGEQYF. The V and J genes are TRBV15 and TRBJ2-7, with 7 bases lining up with TRBD2. The CDR3 is 14 residues long. V dropped 2 bases and J dropped 6; count of bases not matched to a gene: 7. Germline V gene sequence: CDR1 LNHNV, CDR2 YYDKDF (reference sequence).

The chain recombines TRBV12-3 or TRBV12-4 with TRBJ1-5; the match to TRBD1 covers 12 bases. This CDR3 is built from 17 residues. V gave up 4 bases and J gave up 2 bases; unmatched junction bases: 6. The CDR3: CASSSGTGGWGNQPQHF. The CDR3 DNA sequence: TGTGCCAGCAGTTCCGGGACAGGGGGCTGGGGCAATCAGCCCCAGCATTTT.

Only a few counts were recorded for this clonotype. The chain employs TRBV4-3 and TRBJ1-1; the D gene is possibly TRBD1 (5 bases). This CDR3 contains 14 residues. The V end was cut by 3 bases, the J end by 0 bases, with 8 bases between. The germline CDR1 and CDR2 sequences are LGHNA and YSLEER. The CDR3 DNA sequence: TGCGCCAGCAGCCAGGACACCCTGAACACTGAAGCTTTCTTT. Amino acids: CASSQDTLNTEAFF.